This T cell receptor beta chain was obtained from a study of cytomegalovirus exposure and HLA in healthy donors (dated by TCRdb to 2015 to 2018). With respect to the entire study: An earlier analysis of 587 of the donors reported around 280 Gb of sequence data and 117 million unique TCR beta sequences obtained from approximately 180 million T cells. An early release covering approximately 600 HLA-typed donors comprised 300 to 350 gigabases of sequencing data and tens of millions of unique TCR sequences. Of the roughly 420 genotyped donors, 65% to 90% were placed in the genetic ancestry cluster associated with self-reported Caucasian donors. The study aimed to test whether signatures of past pathogen exposure could be identified by cataloging public T cell receptors. The T cell repertoires of several hundred subjects were profiled by immunosequencing and related to cytomegalovirus serostatus. In addition to the first cohort of around 670 subjects, a separate validation cohort of 120 different subjects was used. To predict cytomegalovirus infection status, the study combined high-throughput TCR immunosequencing, statistical association of individual TCRs with disease status, and machine learning. To study patterns of TCR occurrence, a later analysis re-analyzed previously published TCR beta repertoires from 666 donors and added high-resolution HLA genotyping. Rather than drawing on any new phenotypic data, the later analysis identified candidate immune exposures from TCR beta sequences and the way those sequences occurred across donors. An earlier analysis of around 640 of the donors used high-throughput TCR beta sequencing to judge whether each TCR beta V gene segment behaved as functional or pseudogenic. Donor age, sex, ethnicity and CMV serostatus were collected together with the repertoire data. Genome-wide SNP genotypes for about 65% of the roughly 670 donors were used in a later genetic analysis, which treated that subset as a discovery cohort. All discovery cohort repertoires had been generated using a single sequencing platform. HLA typing included class I and class II loci at four-digit resolution. Typing coverage differed by locus: A, B, C, DRB1 and DQB1 were typed in roughly 620-630 donors, DQA1 in approximately 520, DPA1 in 600 to 610, and DPB1 in 400 to 490. A handful of DR-DQ haplotypes were handled as single units for association and clustering because linkage in the cohort was strong. On average, 235,054 unique TCR beta nucleotide sequences were sequenced per donor among more than 350 genotyped donors of the cohort, with 15% to 20% of those sequences being non-productive.

Library preparation used the immunoSEQ multiplex PCR assay. For the multiplex PCR, a mixture combining 60 forward primers for TCR Vbeta segments and 13 reverse primers for TCR Jbeta segments was used. Amplification of the CDR3 region of rearranged TCR beta genes was performed with a multiplex PCR assay on genomic DNA. The Illumina HiSeq System was used to sequence the amplified TCR beta libraries as 87-base-pair reads. For the original study's pipeline: Across the roughly 700 repertoires, a later analysis counted roughly 84 million unique TCR beta chains, approximately 12 million of which were shared by at least two donors. Raw reads were error-corrected and collapsed into unique sequences with a nearest-neighbor algorithm that merged closely related sequences to remove PCR and sequencing errors. Alignment of CDR3 sequences to IMGT reference sequences was used to assign V, D and J gene segments. Each retained sequence needed at least a six-nucleotide match to both a V gene segment and a J gene segment. A rearrangement counted as productive if the CDR3 had no stop codons and remained in frame with V and J, and every other rearrangement counted as non-productive. Following IMGT convention, CDR3 was defined as the stretch from the second conserved V-encoded cysteine to the conserved J-encoded phenylalanine. In an earlier analysis of more than 550 of the donors, sequences lacking an unambiguous match to a single V gene segment were excluded. In an earlier analysis of around 600 of the donors, V segments were called functional above 56.7% productive rearrangements and were called segregating when the between-donor standard deviation exceeded 5%. A statistical classification framework was built to diagnose cytomegalovirus status from the catalog of TCR beta chain sequences. In a later analysis, TCR nucleotide sequences were compared against IMGT/GENE-DB human TR gene sequences so that V and J genes could be assigned. A later analysis assigned CDR3 sequences and most-parsimonious VDJ recombination scenarios with the TCRdist pipeline. In a later analysis, each TCR beta chain was defined by its CDR3 amino acid sequence together with its V-gene family, and reads without a unique V-gene family were excluded. A later analysis removed several hundred highly shared, low-generation-probability nucleotide sequences to deal with suspected cross-contamination and a sequencing artifact. In a later analysis, a clonal expansion index was calculated for each public chain from normalized within-repertoire ranks of inferred template counts. In a later analysis, generation probabilities were computed with a VDJ recombination model fitted to out-of-frame rearrangements, and the resulting probabilities were checked against IGoR. In a later analysis, hypergeometric tests were used to score TCR-TCR, TCR-HLA and TCR-CMV co-occurrence, with a repertoire-size bias correction applied to TCR pairs. In a later analysis, false discovery rates were estimated by permuting HLA or CMV assignments 20 times. In a later analysis, co-occurring TCRs were grouped using DBSCAN, and TCRdist sequence similarity was added for clustering within HLA-allele-positive subsets. Co-occurrence clustering excluded repertoires with fewer than 30,000 or more than 120,000 public chains, plus five with anomalous nucleotide sharing. TCRdb took over this immuneACCESS table, retaining in-frame rearrangements with V and J assigned. Such tables are incomplete; in checked studies, under half of the missing clones stem from an unresolved V gene, and the remainder is unexplained. That table supplies the V and J calls and clone size; D and trimming were determined from the DNA. This sample has 200,000 to 250,000 clones in its table, and 60% to 80% of those were observed once. Around 2% of the sample is in the top ten clones.

The germline V gene (reference sequence) sets CDR1 to SEHNR and CDR2 to FQNEAQ. The cysteine opens and the phenylalanine closes a CDR3 of 18 amino acids. Only the CDR3 region is kept as DNA, spanning 54 bases read in frame from base 1. V is trimmed back by 2 bases and J by 3 bases, and the junction contains 12 bases that no gene match accounts for. With respect to this clone: This receptor's antigen is unknown. Base qualities are not recorded, but no much larger clone differs from it by a single base.

The cohort was made up of 666 healthy bone marrow donors. Cohort members were all nominally healthy when sampled, although unrecorded immune exposures were likely present. The donor was CMV seronegative and belonged to the group of over 300 seronegative cohort members. Each donor provided a peripheral blood sample, and peripheral blood mononuclear cells were used for TCR beta sequencing. The Qiagen DNeasy Blood Extraction Kit was used to extract genomic DNA from the blood cell samples. Paper-wide results and their limitations: A cluster of highly shared sequence variants was judged likely to be a technical artifact of the sequencing pipeline. In a later analysis, HLA-associated TCR beta chains showed more clonal expansion and lower generation probabilities than non-associated chains that were equally common. A few of the identified cytomegalovirus-associated TCR beta chains were confirmed in vitro to be specific for cytomegalovirus antigens. A further reported finding was that TCR beta sequences accurately predicted the HLA-A and HLA-B alleles for most subjects in the first cohort. In a later analysis, several top co-occurrence clusters were reported to appear linked to parvovirus B19, influenza, CMV and Epstein-Barr virus. According to a later analysis, TCR association rates differed among HLA loci, with DRB1 alleles showing the most associated TCRs and HLA-C alleles showing the fewest. Because the 87-base-pair reads could not distinguish some IMGT-functional V segments, including TRBV6-2 and TRBV6-3, those segments were excluded. This cohort had only TCR beta chains sequenced, and the lack of alpha or paired-chain data limited which features could be detected. It was suggested by the authors that the approach could potentially be generalized to other disease states and immunological phenotypes. In a later analysis, most CMV-associated TCR beta chains were found to appear HLA-restricted, with HLA associations seemingly driven largely by CMV exposure. V-gene and J-gene trimming of TCR beta chains was associated with a missense DCLRE1C variant in a later genetic analysis, and the association was replicated in an independent cohort. Because counts were too low, 15 or so rarely observed V segments, including chromosome 9 orphons, were excluded from the earlier analysis of some 590 of the donors. At a false discovery rate of 0.05, a later analysis linked about 16,000 TCR beta sequences to specific HLA alleles. An earlier analysis of 587 of the donors showed that most TCR beta V segments appeared in productive rearrangements either about 90% or about 30% of the time, which broadly matched IMGT annotations. Across donors, most TCR sequences were observed very rarely, whereas some public TCRs were present in many individuals. Correlated functional status among segregating V segments might be attributable to linkage disequilibrium, but an unknown experimental factor could not be ruled out. In a later genetic analysis, fewer N-insertions in productive TCRs were reported among donors in an Asian-associated ancestry cluster than the roughly 700-donor mean. The classifier was reported to diagnose cytomegalovirus status with high specificity and sensitivity in both the original and validation cohorts. Strong co-occurrence of HLA alleles, especially DR and DQ, made assigning TCR associations to individual alleles difficult. The study gave a list of roughly 150 TCR beta chains associated with cytomegalovirus. HLA typing was unavailable for some donors at each locus, so association tests used only the typed subset. Sequencing depth was assumed to be roughly uniform across donors in the presence/absence analyses, though that assumption may not hold. Immune exposure information for the cohort was limited to CMV serostatus.

This TCR was recovered from a man between 18 and 35 years old in good health and CMV-seronegative. Sequencing was carried out using PBMCs. Recombination connected TRBV7-9 to TRBJ1-2, with 10 bases aligning to TRBD1. Here the CDR3 is given as CASSLSYRSGTGDYGYTF. The DNA sequence is TGTGCCAGCAGCTTAAGCTATAGATCCGGGACAGGGGACTATGGCTACACCTTC.